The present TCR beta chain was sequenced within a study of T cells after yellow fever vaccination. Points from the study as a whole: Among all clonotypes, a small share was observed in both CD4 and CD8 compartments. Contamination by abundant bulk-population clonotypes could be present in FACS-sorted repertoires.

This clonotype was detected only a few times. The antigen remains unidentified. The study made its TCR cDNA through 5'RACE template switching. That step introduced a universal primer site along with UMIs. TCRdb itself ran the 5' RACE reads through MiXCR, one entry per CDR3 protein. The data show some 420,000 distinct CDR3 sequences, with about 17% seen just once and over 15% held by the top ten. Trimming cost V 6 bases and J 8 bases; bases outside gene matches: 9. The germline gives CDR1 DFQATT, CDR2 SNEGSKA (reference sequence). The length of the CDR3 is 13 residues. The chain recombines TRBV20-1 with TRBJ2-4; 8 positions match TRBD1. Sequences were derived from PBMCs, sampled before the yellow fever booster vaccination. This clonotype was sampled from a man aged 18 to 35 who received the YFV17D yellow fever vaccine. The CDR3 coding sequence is TGCAGTGCAAGGGACAGGAAAGGGGACATTCAGTACTTC. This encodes CSARDRKGDIQYF.